The T cell receptor (beta chain) described here comes from a study of OX40 agonist ivuxolimab in advanced cancers. Autoimmune disease history or systemic immunosuppression was exclusionary. CDR1 is MNHNY, CDR2 SVGAGI, per germline (reference sequence). With V trimmed by 6 bases and J by 0 bases, 6 bases remained unmatched. This CDR3 comprises 16 residues. The data were produced by immunoSEQ multiplex PCR, yet TCRdb's version contains in-frame clones alone and is incomplete. Among about 63,000 clones listed, approximately 92% were seen once. This TCR was recovered from an adult with an advanced solid tumor such as melanoma, head and neck, liver or kidney cancer. The material sequenced was CD4+ or CD8+ T cells sorted from blood, taken in a trial of the OX40 agonist ivuxolimab. This chain links TRBV6-6 with TRBJ1-1, with TRBD1 matching 11 bases. This chain's CDR3 is CASRRTGGLVNTEAFF. The CDR3 nucleotides are TGTGCCAGCAGAAGGACAGGGGGCCTGGTGAACACTGAAGCTTTCTTT.